One sample yielded the 2 T cell receptor beta chains listed below, sequenced in a study of blood T cells in healthy people across ages. Together with a sample-barcoded 5' primer, a J-beta primer mix was included in a second PCR lasting 7 to 11 cycles. TCRdb ran MiXCR on the 5' RACE reads and lists one entry per CDR3 protein. The table shows almost 1 million distinct CDR3 sequences, with roughly 51% occurring only once. The specimen was blood. The receptors were gathered from a woman in her fifties or sixties in good health.

This clonotype was detected only once. This sequence joins TRBV27 and TRBJ2-3; D is undetermined. CDR1 is MNHEY and CDR2 is SMNVEV in the germline V gene (reference sequence). Trimming left V 5 bases short and J 0 bases short, with 9 bases between. The CDR3 is made up of 14 amino acids. CDR3 bases: TGTGCCAGCAGTGTCTATCAAAGCACAGATACGCAGTATTTT. Residues: CASSVYQSTDTQYF.

V gene TRBV27 combines with J gene TRBJ2-3; 9 bases match TRBD2. The CDR3 is 14 residues long. Germline-derived CDR1 and CDR2 are MNHEY and SMNVEV (reference sequence). Trimming took 5 bases from V and 5 from J; bases not matched to a gene: 5. The CDR3 DNA reads as TGTGCCAGCAGTCGGACTAGCGTGGGAGATACGCAGTATTTT. This encodes CASSRTSVGDTQYF.